This is a list of T cell receptor beta chains from one sample in a study of blood T cell repertoires in COVID-19. Assay: immunoSEQ multiplex PCR; the TCRdb copy retains only in-frame clones and omits some. The profile shows just over 350,000 clones, roughly 84% of them singletons. What was sequenced was PBMCs or T cells enriched from blood (not recorded which). These receptor sequences come from a woman in her 30s who had recovered from COVID-19. Each CDR3 is given with its conserved first and last residue. The order of the fields is D gene, V gene, clone size, J gene, CDR3 DNA, CDR3 protein. D genes are given only for firm matches. Clone size is not always given. Where it is, it says once, few, many or a class for expanded clones.

d_call: TRBD1
v_call: TRBV18
clone_size: .
j_call: TRBJ1-3
cdr3_nt: TGTGCCAGCTCACCAACAGGGGATATCGGAAACACCATATATTTT
cdr3_aa: CASSPTGDIGNTIYF

d_call: TRBD2
v_call: TRBV27
clone_size: .
j_call: TRBJ2-1
cdr3_nt: TGTGCCAGCAGCCAGATCGCAAGACTAGCGGGAGGAGGGAATGAGCAGTTCTTC
cdr3_aa: CASSQIARLAGGGNEQFF

d_call: .
v_call: TRBV29-1
clone_size: .
j_call: TRBJ2-7
cdr3_nt: TGCAGCGTTGGACAAACCTACGAGCAGTACTTC
cdr3_aa: CSVGQTYEQYF

d_call: .
v_call: TRBV11-2
clone_size: .
j_call: TRBJ1-1
cdr3_nt: TGTGCCAGCAGCAGCGACAGGAACACTGAAGCTTTCTTT
cdr3_aa: CASSSDRNTEAFF

d_call: .
v_call: TRBV6-2/TRBV6-3
clone_size: .
j_call: TRBJ2-1
cdr3_nt: TGTGCCAGCAGCCCCGACTTACCCTCCTACAATGAGCAGTTCTTC
cdr3_aa: CASSPDLPSYNEQFF

d_call: TRBD1
v_call: TRBV6-5
clone_size: .
j_call: TRBJ2-7
cdr3_nt: TGTGCCAGCAGTTACTCGTCAGGACAGGGCTACGAGCAGTACTTC
cdr3_aa: CASSYSSGQGYEQYF

d_call: .
v_call: TRBV5-5
clone_size: .
j_call: TRBJ1-1
cdr3_nt: TGTGCCAGCAGTCAGATTTTTACAGAGTTGAACACTGAAGCTTTCTTT
cdr3_aa: CASSQIFTELNTEAFF

d_call: TRBD1
v_call: TRBV7-3
clone_size: .
j_call: TRBJ1-6
cdr3_nt: TGTGCCAGCAGCGCACAAGGACAGGGGACAAATTCACCCCTCCACTTT
cdr3_aa: CASSAQGQGTNSPLHF

d_call: .
v_call: TRBV19
clone_size: .
j_call: TRBJ2-5
cdr3_nt: TGTGCCAGTAGAGGGGCCCTACAAGAGACCCAGTACTTC
cdr3_aa: CASRGALQETQYF

d_call: .
v_call: TRBV29-1
clone_size: .
j_call: TRBJ1-1
cdr3_nt: TGCAGCGTTGCAGGGGCGCGGAACACTGAAGCTTTCTTT
cdr3_aa: CSVAGARNTEAFF

d_call: .
v_call: TRBV28
clone_size: .
j_call: TRBJ1-5
cdr3_nt: TGTGCCAGCAGTTCGCCCTCTACTTCCCAGCCCCAGCATTTT
cdr3_aa: CASSSPSTSQPQHF

d_call: TRBD1
v_call: TRBV6-6
clone_size: .
j_call: TRBJ1-5
cdr3_nt: TGTGCCAGCAGTCCCCTCAGGGGGGCGGGGAGCAATCAGCCCCAGCATTTT
cdr3_aa: CASSPLRGAGSNQPQHF

d_call: TRBD1
v_call: TRBV6-1
clone_size: .
j_call: TRBJ1-5
cdr3_nt: TGTGCCAGCAGTGACGACAGGGGGCTTCAGCCCCAGCATTTT
cdr3_aa: CASSDDRGLQPQHF

d_call: .
v_call: TRBV4-1
clone_size: .
j_call: TRBJ1-2
cdr3_nt: TGCGCCAGCAGCCCCCTCGGTAGGGGCCAGACCTATGGCTACACCTTC
cdr3_aa: CASSPLGRGQTYGYTF

d_call: .
v_call: TRBV6-1
clone_size: .
j_call: TRBJ2-7
cdr3_nt: TGTGCCAGCAGTGAAGCGTTGCGGAGCTACGAGCAGTACTTC
cdr3_aa: CASSEALRSYEQYF

d_call: .
v_call: TRBV30
clone_size: .
j_call: TRBJ1-5
cdr3_nt: TGTGCCTGGAGTGGGACTTATAGCAATCAGCCCCAGCATTTT
cdr3_aa: CAWSGTYSNQPQHF

d_call: .
v_call: TRBV2
clone_size: once
j_call: TRBJ1-1
cdr3_nt: TGTGCCAGCAGCCAGGGGACTGAAGCTTTCTTT
cdr3_aa: CASSQGTEAFF

d_call: TRBD1
v_call: TRBV6-1
clone_size: .
j_call: TRBJ1-6
cdr3_nt: TGTGCCAGCAGTGAAATGGGACAGGGTTATTCACCCCTCCACTTT
cdr3_aa: CASSEMGQGYSPLHF

d_call: TRBD1
v_call: TRBV15
clone_size: .
j_call: TRBJ2-3
cdr3_nt: TGTGCCACCAGCAGAAGACAGGGAAGCACAGATACGCAGTATTTT
cdr3_aa: CATSRRQGSTDTQYF

d_call: TRBD2
v_call: TRBV6-2/TRBV6-3
clone_size: once
j_call: TRBJ2-7
cdr3_nt: TGTGCCAGCAGTTCTAGCGGGAGCTCCTACGAGCAGTACTTC
cdr3_aa: CASSSSGSSYEQYF